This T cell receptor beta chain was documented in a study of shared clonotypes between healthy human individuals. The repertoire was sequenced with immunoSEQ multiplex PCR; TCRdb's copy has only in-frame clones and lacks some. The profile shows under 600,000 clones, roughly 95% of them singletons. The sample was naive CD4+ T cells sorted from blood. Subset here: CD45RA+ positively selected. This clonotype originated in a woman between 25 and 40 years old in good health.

This CDR3 reads CASGLGLASDNEQFF. CDR3 bases: TGTGCTAGTGGTTTGGGACTAGCGTCAGACAATGAGCAGTTCTTC. The V gene is TRBV12-5, the J gene TRBJ2-1, with 8 bases aligning to TRBD2. The length of the CDR3 is 15 residues. V gave up 1 base and J gave up 5 bases; unmatched junction bases: 4. Germline V gene data show CDR1 as LGHNT and CDR2 as FRNRAP.